This TCR beta chain was retrieved from a study of shared clonotypes between healthy human individuals. This table comes from immunoSEQ multiplex PCR, and its TCRdb copy is limited to in-frame clones, with some not included. This table has some 1,400,000 clones, around 97% appearing once. V dropped 5 bases and J dropped 3 bases, with 15 bases sitting between them. CDR1 and CDR2 from the germline V gene are SGHNT and YYREEE (reference sequence). This CDR3 has 15 residues. The receptor comes from a man aged 30 to 45 in good health. The sample comprised naive CD4+ T cells sorted from blood. The subset: CD45RA+ positively selected. The rearrangement joins TRBV5-4 to TRBJ2-1; tentative D call: TRBD2 (5 bases). The CDR3 bases are TGTGCCAGCAGTTCGAAACTAGATAACTACAATGAGCAGTTCTTC. Encoded protein: CASSSKLDNYNEQFF.